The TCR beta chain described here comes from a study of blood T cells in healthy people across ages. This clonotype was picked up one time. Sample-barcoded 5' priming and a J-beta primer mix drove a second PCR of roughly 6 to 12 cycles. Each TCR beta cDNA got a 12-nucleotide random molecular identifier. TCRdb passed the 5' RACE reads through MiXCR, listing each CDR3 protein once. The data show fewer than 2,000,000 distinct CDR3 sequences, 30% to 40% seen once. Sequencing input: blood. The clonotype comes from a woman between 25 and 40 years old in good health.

CDR3 DNA: TGTGCCAGCAGTCCGGGACCGCGAGCGGGAACCGGGTACGAGCAGTACTTC. This gives the protein CASSPGPRAGTGYEQYF. The chain couples TRBV27 to TRBJ2-7; 7 positions match TRBD2. CDR3 length equals 17 residues. V was clipped by 5 bases and J by 4 bases; unmatched bases: 17. Germline V lookup: CDR1 MNHEY, CDR2 SMNVEV (reference sequence).